The 10 T cell receptor beta chains below all came from one sample that was sequenced in a study of blood T cells in healthy people across ages (dated by TCRdb to 2013 to 2016). Library preparation employed 5' RACE. Sequencing was carried out with an Illumina HiSeq 2500. A second PCR of about 7 to 12 cycles was performed with a sample-barcoded 5' primer and a J-beta primer mix. The public reads were run again by TCRdb, first through fastp at Q25 and then through MiXCR, and only productive beta chains were kept. When rows share a CDR3 protein, they turn into one entry using the most common DNA and genes. This sample holds almost 1 million distinct CDR3 sequences; just over 50% were observed only once. Around a fifth of the sample is in the top ten clones. Sequences were obtained from blood. These receptor sequences come from a woman aged 60-75 years in good health.

This clonotype has just one count. This chain uses TRBV6-5 with TRBJ2-5; the match to TRBD2 covers 16 bases. Germline V gene lookup returns CDR1 MNHEY and CDR2 SVGAGI. With V trimmed by 6 bases and J by 2 bases, 3 bases remained unmatched. This CDR3 is built from 16 residues. Written as DNA, the CDR3 is TGTGCCAGCAGGCGGGGACTAGCGGGAGGGCAAGAGACCCAGTACTTC. It specifies CASRRGLAGGQETQYF.

V usage is TRBV29-1 and J usage is TRBJ2-5; the D gene is possibly TRBD1 (7 bases). V gave up 6 bases and J gave up 11 bases, with 25 bases separating them. Germline CDR1 SQVTM, CDR2 ANQGSEA. The CDR3 covers 14 residues. The CDR3 bases are TGCAGCGTCGCGGGACAGATGACGGGAAATGAGCAGTACTTC. Protein sequence: CSVAGQMTGNEQYF.

This chain connects TRBV30 to TRBJ2-1, with 7 positions matching TRBD2. From germline, CDR1 is GTSNPN and CDR2 SVGIG (reference sequence). CDR3 length equals 11 residues. Germline trimming cut 3 bases from V and 10 bases from J; bases unmatched to any gene: 3. The DNA of the CDR3 is TGTGCCTGGAGCTCCGGGGGGGAGCAGTTCTTC. Translating gives CAWSSGGEQFF.

The V and J genes are TRBV4-1 and TRBJ2-5, with 7 bases lining up with TRBD1. The CDR3 spans 16 residues. The V segment lost 1 base and the J segment 2 bases; nucleotides outside the gene matches: 7. Germline CDR1 MGHRA, CDR2 YSYEKL. Here the CDR3 DNA reads TGCGCCAGCAGCCAAGCCGGGGACAGAATTCAAGAGACCCAGTACTTC. Translating gives CASSQAGDRIQETQYF.

The chain has TRBV21-1 and TRBJ2-1; TRBD2 is the table's D call, not checked against the DNA. TRBV21-1 is reported as a pseudogene. The CDR3 is 13 residues long. The CDR3 coding sequence is TGTGCCAGCAGCAAAAGGAGAGGGACCCAGCAGTTCTTC. This gives the protein CASSKRRGTQQFF.

CDR3 nucleotides: TGTGCCAGCCCCCTCCAGACAGGAGGGAACATTCAGTACTTC. This encodes CASPLQTGGNIQYF. The chain combines TRBV27 with TRBJ2-4; D possibly uses TRBD1 or TRBD2 (6 bases each). CDR1 and CDR2 from the germline V gene are MNHEY and SMNVEV (reference sequence). Trimming shortened V by 8 bases and J by 7 bases, and 18 bases separated the two germline ends. The CDR3 runs 14 residues.

This clonotype has at least ten counts. This sequence joins TRBV24-1 and TRBJ2-3; D not certain. The CDR3 loop spans 11 amino acids. V was cut by 7 bases and J by 4 bases, with 5 bases left in between. Germline V CDR1 and CDR2: KGHDR, SFDVKD. CDR3 loop: CATRQADTQYF. Here the CDR3 DNA reads TGTGCCACCAGGCAGGCAGATACGCAGTATTTT.

J is TRBJ2-7 and V is TRBV5-1; D call uncertain. Per the germline V gene, CDR1 is SGHRS and CDR2 is YFSETQ. The CDR3 spans 13 residues. The germline V and J ends were trimmed by 0 bases and 6 bases, with 10 bases remaining between them. The CDR3, as DNA: TGCGCCAGCAGCTTGGATAGGGTCTCCGAGCAGTACTTC. Its translation is CASSLDRVSEQYF.

The DNA of the CDR3 is TGTGCCATCGGGCCTCTATCGGGGACGGGAGAGACCCAGTTCTTC. Its protein is CAIGPLSGTGETQFF. The chain joins TRBV10-3 to TRBJ2-1; D possibly corresponds to TRBD2 (6 bases). Per the germline V gene, CDR1 is ENHRY and CDR2 is SYGVKD. The CDR3 sequence is 15 residues long. The V and J ends lost 8 bases and 13 bases respectively, with 27 bases between them.

The genes are TRBV2 and TRBJ2-3; D uncertain. V gave up 3 bases and J gave up 2 bases, with 6 bases separating them. The length of the CDR3 is 13 residues. Germline V gene data show CDR1 as SNHLY and CDR2 as FYNNEI. The CDR3 reads CASSDGFTDTQYF. DNA for the CDR3: TGTGCCAGCAGTGACGGATTCACAGATACGCAGTATTTT.